These T cell receptor beta chains were read from a single sample in a study of T cells after yellow fever vaccination. MiXCR, run by TCRdb on the 5' RACE reads, gives a single entry per CDR3 protein. The sample contains a few hundred thousand distinct CDR3 sequences, 3.6% of which appear only once. Sequenced here: PBMCs, sampled on the day of the yellow fever booster vaccination. The source is a man aged 18 to 35 who received the YFV17D yellow fever vaccine. The CDR3 runs from the conserved cysteine through the conserved F or W. A D gene is named only where the DNA matches it firmly. Clone size is not always given. Where it is, it says once, few, many or a class for expanded clones.

TRBJ1-5 - TRBV19 few 14 TGTGCCAGTAGGATCAGGTTGGGCAATCAGCCCCAGCATTTT CASRIRLGNQPQHF
TRBJ2-7 - TRBV19 many 15 TGTGCCAGTAGTATAGATCCGGGCCATACCTACGAGCAGTACTTC CASSIDPGHTYEQYF
TRBJ1-5 - TRBV20-1 many 12 TGCAGTGCTGGCCCGAGGAATCAGCCCCAGCATTTT CSAGPRNQPQHF
TRBJ1-5 - TRBV20-1 many 13 TGCAGTGCTAGTGCGGATAGCAATCAGCCCCAGCATTTT CSASADSNQPQHF
TRBJ2-1 - TRBV7-2 many 13 TGTGCCAGCAGCATGGGTGCGGGCAGTGAGCAGTTCTTC CASSMGAGSEQFF
TRBJ1-5 - TRBV4-1 few 15 TGCGCCAGCAGCCCACGGACCCGGGGAGGTCAGCCCCAGCATTTT CASSPRTRGGQPQHF
TRBJ1-5 - TRBV19 - 15 TGTGCCAGTAGTAAAGCAGGGAATAGCAATCAGCCCCAGCATTTT CASSKAGNSNQPQHF
TRBJ2-5 - TRBV20-1 - 13 TGCAGTGCAGAGACTAATTACCAAGAGACCCAGTACTTC CSAETNYQETQYF
TRBJ2-1 TRBD2 TRBV5-4 - 17 TGTGCCAGCAGTTTCGGGGCTAGCGGGGAACTATACAATGAGCAGTTCTTC CASSFGASGELYNEQFF
TRBJ2-2 - TRBV7-2 many 16 TGTGCCAGCAGCAGAACCGGGACGGTGAACACCGGGGAGCTGTTTTTT CASSRTGTVNTGELFF
TRBJ2-3 TRBD2 TRBV7-3 few 17 TGTGCCAGCAGCCCTCGGACTAGCGGGGGCGTCACAGATACGCAGTATTTT CASSPRTSGGVTDTQYF
TRBJ2-3 - TRBV20-1 many 14 TGCAGTGCTAGGAGAGGGCCAAGCACAGATACGCAGTATTTT CSARRGPSTDTQYF
TRBJ1-6 TRBD1 TRBV14 few 15 TGTGCCAGCAGTACAGGGGTCAGGGATAATTCACCCCTCCACTTT CASSTGVRDNSPLHF
TRBJ1-1 - TRBV29-1 - 12 TGCAGCGTTGATGGTGAGGCCACTGAAGCTTTCTTT CSVDGEATEAFF
TRBJ1-1 - TRBV5-6 - 14 TGTGCCAGCAGCTCGGCAGGTGGGAACTCTGAAGCTTTCTTT CASSSAGGNSEAFF
TRBJ1-2 - TRBV7-4 - 16 TGTGCCAGCAGCTTTCTGGCGACAGATACTAACTATGGCTACACCTTC CASSFLATDTNYGYTF
TRBJ1-1 - TRBV6-5 many 14 TGTGCCAGCAGGACGGGACGAAGAGCCACTGAAGCTTTCTTT CASRTGRRATEAFF
TRBJ1-6 - TRBV4-1 few 16 TGCGCCAGCAGCCCTGGGGGGGCTCCCTATAATTCACCCCTCCACTTT CASSPGGAPYNSPLHF
TRBJ1-1 TRBD1 TRBV20-1 many 13 TGCAGTGCAAGCGGGACAGGGGTTCCTGAAGCTTTCTTT CSASGTGVPEAFF
TRBJ1-3 - TRBV10-3 - 13 TGTGCCATGTTCGGGCAGAATGGAAACACCATATATTTT CAMFGQNGNTIYF
TRBJ2-1 - TRBV19 many 13 TGTGCCAGTATGGGCTCCTCCTACAATGAGCAGTTCTTC CASMGSSYNEQFF
TRBJ1-4 - TRBV5-6 many 14 TGTGCCAGCAGCTTGCGGGGGTTTAATGAAAAACTGTTTTTT CASSLRGFNEKLFF
TRBJ1-5 TRBD1 TRBV28 - 15 TGTGCCAGCAGCCCTGACCCAGGGGGGAATCAGCCCCAGCATTTT CASSPDPGGNQPQHF
TRBJ2-1 - TRBV12-3/TRBV12-4 many 13 TGTGCCAGCAGTCAGGCGTCGATGGATGAGCAGTTCTTC CASSQASMDEQFF
TRBJ2-4 - TRBV5-5 many 13 TGTGCCAGCAGCGGTGACAGGGAGGACATTCAGTACTTC CASSGDREDIQYF
TRBJ2-7 - TRBV6-5 many 13 TGTGCCAGCAGTTACTCGAATTTTTACGAGCAGTACTTC CASSYSNFYEQYF
TRBJ2-2 - TRBV7-6 many 15 TGTGCCAGCAGCTCAAGGGGGGGGAACACCGGGGAGCTGTTTTTT CASSSRGGNTGELFF
TRBJ2-5 - TRBV6-5 many 16 TGTGCCAGCAGTTACCGTCGGGGGAGCCACCAAGAGACCCAGTACTTC CASSYRRGSHQETQYF
TRBJ2-7 TRBD1 TRBV5-5 few 14 TGTGCCAGCAGCAACCGGGACAGGGCACACGAGCAGTACTTC CASSNRDRAHEQYF
TRBJ2-1 TRBD2 TRBV27 - 12 TGTGCCAGCAGGGATCGACTAGCCCGGCAGTTCTTC CASRDRLARQFF
TRBJ1-1 TRBD1 TRBV6-2/TRBV6-3 many 13 TGTGCCAGCGCTTTACAGGGGCTCACTGAAGCTTTCTTT CASALQGLTEAFF
TRBJ2-2 - TRBV20-1 many 15 TGCAGTGCTCGCCGCCCCGGGGGCCACACCGGGGAGCTGTTTTTT CSARRPGGHTGELFF
TRBJ2-5 - TRBV5-1 many 12 TGCGCCAGCAGCTTGGGACTGGAGACCCAGTACTTC CASSLGLETQYF
TRBJ1-2 - TRBV5-6 - 18 TGTGCCAGCAGCGTGGTAGTAGAGGGCCCCTCACTACGATATGGCTACACCTTC CASSVVVEGPSLRYGYTF
TRBJ2-3 - TRBV5-1 many 13 TGCGCCAGCAGCTTACAGAGCACAGATACGCAGTATTTT CASSLQSTDTQYF
TRBJ2-3 TRBD1 TRBV19 - 14 TGTGCCAGTAGGCCCGACAGGGTCAGAGATACGCAGTATTTT CASRPDRVRDTQYF
TRBJ2-7 - TRBV7-9 - 13 TGTGCCAGCAGCTTGCTCAGAGGCGTCGAGCAGTACTTC CASSLLRGVEQYF
TRBJ2-3 - TRBV4-1 many 14 TGCGCCAGCAGCCAAGTGGGGGCCCCTGATACGCAGTATTTT CASSQVGAPDTQYF
TRBJ2-7 - TRBV6-2/TRBV6-3 few 12 TGTGCCAGCAGTTACGTCAGCTACGAGCAGTACTTC CASSYVSYEQYF
TRBJ2-1 TRBD2 TRBV6-6 many 17 TGTGCCAGCAGTTACGCCCACCGGGGGGGCCGGTGGGATGAGCAGTTCTTC CASSYAHRGGRWDEQFF
TRBJ1-1 - TRBV19 few 14 TGTGCCAGTAGTATAGATTGGGGGGACACTGAAGCTTTCTTT CASSIDWGDTEAFF
TRBJ1-1 - TRBV7-9 - 13 TGTGCCAGCAACGTGGGAATGAACACTGAAGCTTTCTTT CASNVGMNTEAFF
TRBJ2-7 - TRBV6-2/TRBV6-3 once 12 TGTGCCAGCAGAAAAGAAGTCGAAGAGCAGTACTTC CASRKEVEEQYF
TRBJ1-4 TRBD1 TRBV11-2 - 15 TGTGCCAGCAGCTTACGGACAGGGATTAATGAAAAACTGTTTTTT CASSLRTGINEKLFF
TRBJ1-5 - TRBV20-1 many 13 TGCAGTGCTAGAGTCGCAGGGGATCAGCCCCAGCATTTT CSARVAGDQPQHF
TRBJ2-7 - TRBV24-1 few 17 TGTTCAAACAAAAAGGGGCAGGGGCCTGCTACCTCCTACGAGCAGTACTTC CSNKKGQGPATSYEQYF
TRBJ2-7 - TRBV4-2 many 15 TGTGCCAGCAGCCAAGATTCGGCCGGACCCTACGAGCAGTACTTC CASSQDSAGPYEQYF
TRBJ1-2 - TRBV5-1 few 17 TGCGCCAGCAGCTTGGGGGGCCGGGACGGTACTAACTATGGCTACACCTTC CASSLGGRDGTNYGYTF
TRBJ2-3 - TRBV5-1 many 15 TGCGCCAGCAGCTTGGCCCGGGGTAGCACAGATACGCAGTATTTT CASSLARGSTDTQYF
TRBJ1-5 TRBD1 TRBV4-1 many 20 TGCGCCAGCAGCCCCTCCCCCGCCGGGACAGGGGCGGTATTAGGTCAGCCCCAGCATTTT CASSPSPAGTGAVLGQPQHF
TRBJ2-5 TRBD2 TRBV4-1 many 16 TGCGCCAGCAGCCAAGGGCGGGGGGGCGGCGGTGAGACCCAGTACTTC CASSQGRGGGGETQYF
TRBJ1-4 - TRBV7-2 - 16 TGTGCCAGCAGCCCTGTGAGCGAATCGACCAATGAAAAACTGTTTTTT CASSPVSESTNEKLFF
TRBJ1-1 - TRBV6-2/TRBV6-3 many 13 TGTGCCAGCAGTTTCAGGGCGGCCACTGAAGCTTTCTTT CASSFRAATEAFF